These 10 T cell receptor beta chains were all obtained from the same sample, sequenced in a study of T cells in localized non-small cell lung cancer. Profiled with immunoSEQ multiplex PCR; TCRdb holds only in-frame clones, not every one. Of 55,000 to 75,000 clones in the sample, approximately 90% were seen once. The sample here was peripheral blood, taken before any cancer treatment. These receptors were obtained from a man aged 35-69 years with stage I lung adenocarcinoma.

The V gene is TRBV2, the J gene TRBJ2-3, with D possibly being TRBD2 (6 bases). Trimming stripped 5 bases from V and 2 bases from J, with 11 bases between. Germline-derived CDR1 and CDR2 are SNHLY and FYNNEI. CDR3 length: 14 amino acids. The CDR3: CASSMTRNTDTQYF. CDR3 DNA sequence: TGTGCCAGCAGTATGACTAGAAACACAGATACGCAGTATTTT.

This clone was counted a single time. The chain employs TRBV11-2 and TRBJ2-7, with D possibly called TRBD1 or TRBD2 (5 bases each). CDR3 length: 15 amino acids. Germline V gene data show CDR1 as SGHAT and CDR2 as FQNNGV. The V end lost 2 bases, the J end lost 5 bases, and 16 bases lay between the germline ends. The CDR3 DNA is TGTGCCAGCAGCTTAATGGGGGTTCACTCAAACGAGCAGTACTTC. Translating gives CASSLMGVHSNEQYF.

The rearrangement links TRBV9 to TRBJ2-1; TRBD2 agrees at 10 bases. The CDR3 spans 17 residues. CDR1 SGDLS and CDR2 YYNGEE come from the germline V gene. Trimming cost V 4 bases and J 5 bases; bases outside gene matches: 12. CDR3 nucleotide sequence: TGTGCCAGCAGCCATAATCTGGCTAGCGGGAGAAACAATGAGCAGTTCTTC. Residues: CASSHNLASGRNNEQFF.

CDR3 region: CASSQGGTGQPQHF. The CDR3 nucleotides are TGCGCCAGCAGCCAAGGGGGGACTGGGCAGCCCCAGCATTTT. The rearrangement uses TRBV4-1 and TRBJ1-5; D possibly corresponds to TRBD1 (5 bases). Germline assignment: CDR1 MGHRA and CDR2 YSYEKL. V lost 1 base and J 7 bases, leaving 11 bases between the germline ends. The CDR3 runs 14 residues.

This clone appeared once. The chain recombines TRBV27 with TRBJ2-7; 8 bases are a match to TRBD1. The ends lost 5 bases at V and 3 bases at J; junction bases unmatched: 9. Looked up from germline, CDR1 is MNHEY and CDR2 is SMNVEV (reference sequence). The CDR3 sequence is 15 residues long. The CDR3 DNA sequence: TGTGCCAGCAGTCCTCCCGCCGGGACAGGCTACGAGCAGTACTTC. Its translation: CASSPPAGTGYEQYF.

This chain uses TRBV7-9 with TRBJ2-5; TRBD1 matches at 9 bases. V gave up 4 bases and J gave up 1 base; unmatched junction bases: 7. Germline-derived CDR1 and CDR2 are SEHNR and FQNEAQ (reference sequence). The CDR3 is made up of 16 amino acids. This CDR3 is CASSSRQGGFQETQYF. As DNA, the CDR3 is TGTGCCAGCAGCTCGAGACAGGGGGGATTCCAAGAGACCCAGTACTTC.

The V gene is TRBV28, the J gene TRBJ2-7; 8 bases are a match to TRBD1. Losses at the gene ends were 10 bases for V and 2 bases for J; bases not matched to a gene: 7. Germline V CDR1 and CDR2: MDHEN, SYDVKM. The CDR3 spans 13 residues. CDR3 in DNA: TGTGCCACCTATGGGACAGGAACCTACGAGCAGTACTTC. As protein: CATYGTGTYEQYF.

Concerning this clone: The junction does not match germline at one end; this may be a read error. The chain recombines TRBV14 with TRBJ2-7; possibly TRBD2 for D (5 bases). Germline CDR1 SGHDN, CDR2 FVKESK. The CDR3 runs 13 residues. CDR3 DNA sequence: TGTGCCAGCAGCCCCCCTCTACGGGGTTTGCGCTGGTTC. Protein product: CASSPPLRGLRWF.

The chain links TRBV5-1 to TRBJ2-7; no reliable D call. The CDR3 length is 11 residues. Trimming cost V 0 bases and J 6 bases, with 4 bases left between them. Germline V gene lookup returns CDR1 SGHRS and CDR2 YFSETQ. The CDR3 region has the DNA TGCGCCAGCAGCTTGGAGGGCGAGCAGTACTTC. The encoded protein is CASSLEGEQYF.

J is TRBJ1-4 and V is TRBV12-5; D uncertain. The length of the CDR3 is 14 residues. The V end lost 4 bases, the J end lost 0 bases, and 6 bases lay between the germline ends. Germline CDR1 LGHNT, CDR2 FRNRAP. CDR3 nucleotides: TGTGCTAGTGGTTACGGTACAACTAATGAAAAACTGTTTTTT. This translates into CASGYGTTNEKLFF.